The 10 T cell receptor beta chains below all came from one sample that was sequenced in a study of response to subunit inactivated influenza vaccine. Each CDR3 protein gets one entry after TCRdb re-called the RT-PCR reads with MiXCR. Among fewer than 650,000 distinct CDR3 sequences, over 10% were seen once, and the ten largest hold over 10%. Sequenced here: PBMCs from blood, sampled 35 to 45 days after vaccination. The receptors stem from a man aged 45-60 years who received an inactivated influenza vaccine.

The chain uses TRBV12-3 or TRBV12-4 and TRBJ1-5; D is possibly TRBD1 (5 bases). V was cut by 3 bases and J by 3 bases, with 12 bases left in between. CDR3 length equals 15 residues. This CDR3 reads CASSLGRQTNQPQHF. The CDR3 DNA reads as TGTGCCAGCAGTTTGGGTAGACAGACCAATCAGCCCCAGCATTTT.

In its sample, this clonotype was seen a few times. The chain has TRBV10-3 and TRBJ2-7; tentatively, D is TRBD1 (5 bases). V dropped 4 bases and J dropped 3 bases, with 7 bases sitting between them. The germline CDR1 and CDR2 sequences are ENHRY and SYGVKD. The CDR3 contains 12 residues. CDR3 residues: CAISVQDYEQYF. CDR3 coding DNA: TGTGCCATCAGTGTACAGGACTACGAGCAGTACTTC.

The gene calls are TRBV30 and TRBJ1-4, with D maybe TRBD1 (5 bases). The length of the CDR3 is 12 residues. The V gene's germline CDR1 is GTSNPN and CDR2 SVGIG (reference sequence). Between the trimmed V and J ends, which lost 4 bases and 8 bases, there was a span of 11 bases. The CDR3: CAWNVWGEKLFF. The DNA for the CDR3 is TGTGCCTGGAACGTGTGGGGGGAAAAACTGTTTTTT.

The chain couples TRBV20-1 to TRBJ1-5, with D uncertain. CDR1 DFQATT and CDR2 SNEGSKA come from the germline V gene (reference sequence). The V gene lost 0 bases and the J gene lost 0 bases, with 15 bases spanning the gap. The CDR3 consists of 17 residues. CDR3 in amino acids: CSARDWVDTRSNQPQHF. The CDR3 DNA sequence: TGCAGTGCTAGAGATTGGGTCGACACCCGTAGCAATCAGCCCCAGCATTTT.

Comments on this clonotype: Being one base from a much bigger clone, this may be a read error. The chain is built from TRBV6-5 and TRBJ2-7; D might be TRBD1 or TRBD2, each matching 5 bases. Trimming pared 6 bases from V and 3 bases from J, leaving 6 bases between. The CDR3 consists of 11 residues. Germline CDR1 MNHEY, CDR2 SVGAGI. The CDR3 region has the DNA TGTGCCAGCAGGGGGGACTACGAGCAGTACTTC. The encoded protein is CASRGDYEQYF.

The CDR3 coding sequence is TGTGCCAGCAGCCAGAAGAGAGGGACTAGCGGCGACTACGAGCAGTACTTC. This translates into CASSQKRGTSGDYEQYF. The V call is TRBV7-9, the J call TRBJ2-7, with 11 positions matching TRBD2. J lost 3 bases, V lost 5 bases, and 12 bases had no gene match. Germline-derived CDR1 and CDR2 are SEHNR and FQNEAQ (reference sequence). CDR3 length: 17 residues.

This chain links TRBV20-1 with TRBJ1-2, with D tentatively TRBD1 (6 bases). The CDR3 extends over 10 amino acids. Trimming shortened V by 4 bases and J by 8 bases, and 8 bases separated the two germline ends. The germline gives CDR1 DFQATT, CDR2 SNEGSKA (reference sequence). The CDR3 DNA follows: TGCAGTGCTAACAGGGAGGGCTACACCTTC. Protein sequence: CSANREGYTF.

This clonotype was observed at least ten times. The DNA of the CDR3 is TGTGCCAGCAGCTTGTCCGGGACAGGGTCCCAAGAGACCCAGTACTTC. Translating gives CASSLSGTGSQETQYF. The chain is built from TRBV7-2 and TRBJ2-5, with 9 bases lining up with TRBD1. Per the germline V gene, CDR1 is SGHTA and CDR2 is FQGNSA. The J segment lost 1 base and the V segment lost 3 bases, leaving 6 bases of the junction unmatched. There are 16 residues in the CDR3.

In this sample, this clonotype turned up many times. CDR3 sequence (DNA): TGCGCCAGCAGCTCCGACAGTTCCACAGATACGCAGTATTTT. The encoded protein is CASSSDSSTDTQYF. The chain combines TRBV5-1 with TRBJ2-3; possible D gene TRBD1, 5 bases. The germline V gene has CDR1 SGHRS and CDR2 YFSETQ. V lost 3 bases and J lost 2, with 10 bases in between. The CDR3 is 14 residues long.

The table lists this clonotype with many counts. The rearrangement uses TRBV7-2 and TRBJ2-5; no clear D. The CDR3 contains 11 residues. Germline lookup yields CDR1 SGHTA and CDR2 FQGNSA. Trimming stripped 5 bases from V and 5 bases from J, with 6 bases between. The CDR3: CASSKQETQYF. In nucleotides, the CDR3 is TGTGCCAGCAGCAAACAGGAGACCCAGTACTTC.